The following is a T cell receptor (beta chain) sequence with its context. This clone showed up just a few times. Its antigen remains unidentified. Qualities for individual bases were not recorded, and no much larger clone is one base off. Including the terminal cysteine and phenylalanine, the CDR3 comprises 15 residues. Just the 45-base CDR3 DNA is kept, in frame starting at base 1. Reading the germline V gene gives CDR1 SGDLS and CDR2 YYNGEE. V and J are trimmed by 5 bases and 4 bases, and the gene matches miss 8 bases of the junction. This sample stems from a study of cytomegalovirus exposure and HLA in healthy donors (TCRdb year 2017). For context, the study as a whole: In an earlier analysis of 587 of the donors, under 300 Gb of sequence data and 100 million or so unique TCR beta sequences from about 190 million T cells were reported. An early release covering some 640 HLA-typed donors comprised about 310 gigabases of sequencing data and some 79 million unique TCR sequences. Of the roughly 400 genotyped donors, approximately 80% fell in the genetic ancestry cluster associated with self-reported Caucasian donors. The study aimed to test whether signatures of past pathogen exposure could be identified by cataloging public T cell receptors. The T cell repertoires of 550 to 850 subjects were profiled by immunosequencing and related to cytomegalovirus serostatus. A separate validation cohort of more than 100 different subjects was used in addition to the approximately 700-subject first cohort. To predict cytomegalovirus infection status, the study brought together high-throughput TCR immunosequencing, statistical association of individual TCRs with disease status, and machine learning. In a later analysis, previously published TCR beta repertoires from 550 to 700 donors were re-analyzed and high-resolution HLA genotyping was added so that TCR occurrence patterns could be studied. Rather than using new phenotypic data, the later analysis identified candidate immune exposures from TCR beta sequences and from how often those sequences occurred across donors. An earlier analysis of nearly 600 of the donors applied high-throughput TCR beta sequencing to assess whether each TCR beta V gene segment acted as functional or pseudogenic. Alongside the repertoire data, information on donor age, sex, ethnicity and CMV serostatus was compiled. In a later genetic analysis, genome-wide SNP genotypes for about three fifths of the roughly 670 donors were used, and that subset was treated as a discovery cohort. Every repertoire in the discovery cohort had been generated on one and the same sequencing platform. Both class I and class II loci were covered by HLA typing, at four-digit resolution. Typing coverage varied by locus: roughly 629-640 donors for A, B, C, DRB1 and DQB1; roughly 560 for DQA1; approximately 610 for DPA1; under 490 for DPB1. Because of strong linkage in the cohort, five DR-DQ haplotypes were treated as single units for association and clustering. On average, around 200,000 unique TCR beta nucleotide sequences were sequenced per donor among 398 genotyped donors of the cohort, with roughly 18% of those sequences being non-productive. On the study overall, not on this receptor specifically: Because HLA typing was missing for some donors at each locus, association tests included only the typed subset. Compared with equally common non-associated chains, HLA-associated TCR beta chains in a later analysis were more clonally expanded and had lower generation probabilities. Across donors, most TCR sequences were observed very rarely, whereas some public TCRs were present in many individuals. A cluster of highly shared sequence variants was judged likely to represent a technical artifact of the sequencing pipeline. Cytomegalovirus status was reported to be diagnosed by the classifier with high specificity and sensitivity in both the original and validation cohorts. In vitro tests confirmed that a few of the cytomegalovirus-associated TCR beta chains recognize cytomegalovirus antigens. An earlier analysis of approximately 540 of the donors showed that most TCR beta V segments appeared in productive rearrangements either about 90% or about 30% of the time, which broadly matched IMGT annotations. Most CMV-associated TCR beta chains appeared to be HLA-restricted in a later analysis, and the HLA associations seemed to be driven largely by CMV exposure. In a later analysis, TCR association rates were found to vary across HLA loci, with the most associated TCRs seen for DRB1 alleles and the fewest for HLA-C alleles. Presence/absence analyses assumed roughly uniform sequencing depth across donors, an assumption that may not hold. In a later analysis, around 17,000 TCR beta sequences were associated with specific HLA alleles at a false discovery rate of 0.05. Correlated functional status among segregating V segments might reflect linkage disequilibrium, but an unknown experimental factor could not be ruled out. When HLA alleles, especially DR and DQ, strongly co-occurred, attributing TCR associations to individual alleles was difficult. Only TCR beta chains were sequenced in this cohort, and the absence of alpha or paired-chain data limited detectable features. A total of around 150 TCR beta chains were listed by the study as associated with cytomegalovirus. A later genetic analysis reported fewer N-insertions in productive TCRs among donors in an Asian-associated ancestry cluster than the roughly 700-donor mean. According to a later analysis, parvovirus B19, influenza, CMV and Epstein-Barr virus appeared linked to several top co-occurrence clusters. Some IMGT-functional V segments, including TRBV6-2 and TRBV6-3, could not be told apart with the 87-base-pair reads, so those segments were excluded. Because counts were too low, around 18 rarely observed V segments, including chromosome 9 orphons, were left out of the earlier analysis of 500 to 750 of the donors. The authors suggested that the approach could potentially be extended to other disease states and immunological phenotypes. A further reported finding was that TCR beta sequences accurately predicted the HLA-A and HLA-B alleles for most subjects in the first cohort. V-gene and J-gene trimming of TCR beta chains was associated with a missense DCLRE1C variant in a later genetic analysis, and the association was replicated in an independent cohort. The only immune exposure information available for the cohort was CMV serostatus.

Library generation was performed with the immunoSEQ multiplex PCR assay. For the multiplex PCR, a mixture combining 60 forward primers for TCR Vbeta segments and 13 reverse primers for TCR Jbeta segments was used. Amplification of the CDR3 region of rearranged TCR beta genes was performed with a multiplex PCR assay on genomic DNA. On the Illumina HiSeq System, the amplified TCR beta libraries were sequenced as 87-base-pair reads. In the paper's pipeline: A later analysis tallied 75 million to 95 million unique TCR beta chains across the approximately 670 repertoires, and approximately 9.9 million of those chains were shared by two or more donors. To remove PCR and sequencing errors, raw reads were error-corrected and collapsed into unique sequences using a nearest-neighbor algorithm that merged closely related sequences. CDR3 sequences were aligned to IMGT reference sequences to assign V, D and J gene segments. Each retained sequence needed at least a six-nucleotide match to both a V gene segment and a J gene segment. Rearrangements were called productive when the CDR3 lacked stop codons and stayed in frame with V and J; all others were non-productive. Following IMGT convention, CDR3 was defined as the stretch from the second conserved V-encoded cysteine to the conserved J-encoded phenylalanine. The earlier analysis of fewer than 750 of the donors excluded sequences that lacked an unambiguous match to a single V gene segment. In an earlier analysis of a few hundred of the donors, V segments were called functional above 56.7% productive rearrangements and were called segregating when the between-donor standard deviation exceeded 5%. A statistical classification framework was built for diagnosing cytomegalovirus status from the catalog of TCR beta chain sequences. In a later analysis, V and J genes were assigned by comparing TCR nucleotide sequences against IMGT/GENE-DB human TR gene sequences. Using the TCRdist pipeline, a later analysis assigned CDR3 sequences along with most-parsimonious VDJ recombination scenarios. A later analysis defined each TCR beta chain by its CDR3 amino acid sequence plus V-gene family, and excluded reads lacking a unique V-gene family. To address suspected cross-contamination and a sequencing artifact, a later analysis removed a few hundred highly shared, low-generation-probability nucleotide sequences. For each public chain, a later analysis derived a clonal expansion index from normalized ranks of inferred template counts within each repertoire. In a later analysis, generation probabilities were computed using a VDJ recombination model fitted to out-of-frame rearrangements, and the results were checked against IGoR. A later analysis scored TCR-TCR, TCR-HLA and TCR-CMV co-occurrence with hypergeometric tests, applying a repertoire-size bias correction to TCR pairs. A later analysis estimated false discovery rates by permuting HLA or CMV assignments 20 times. In a later analysis, co-occurring TCRs were grouped using DBSCAN, and TCRdist sequence similarity was added for clustering within HLA-allele-positive subsets. Repertoires with fewer than 30,000 or more than 120,000 public chains were left out of co-occurrence clustering, as were about five repertoires with anomalous nucleotide sharing. TCRdb's version of the immuneACCESS table is confined to in-frame rearrangements and falls short of the full clone set. An unresolved V gene accounts for under half of the shortfall where checked; the remainder is of unknown origin. Clone size and V and J calls were adopted from that table, with D and trimming inferred from the DNA. The sample table records 230,000 or so clones; around 90% of these occur just once. About 1.7% of the sample is in the top ten clones.

The cohort comprised hundreds of healthy bone marrow donors. All cohort members were sampled while nominally healthy, although unrecorded immune exposures were likely present. The donor tested CMV seronegative and was one of the 352 seronegative cohort members. Every donor gave a peripheral blood sample, and the peripheral blood mononuclear cells from that sample were used for TCR beta sequencing. The Qiagen DNeasy Blood Extraction Kit was used to extract genomic DNA from the blood cell samples. Here the chain combines TRBV9 and TRBJ1-5; TRBD1 agrees with 8 junctional bases. The origin of this receptor is a girl aged 2 to 10 in good health and CMV-seronegative. Source material: PBMCs. CDR3 region: CASSDRGGLNQPQHF. The bases are TGTGCCAGCAGTGACAGGGGTGGGCTTAATCAGCCCCAGCATTTT.